The 22 T cell receptor beta chains reported below all come from one sample, sequenced in a study of T cell responses to AZD1222 COVID-19 vaccine. Clones were sequenced by immunoSEQ multiplex PCR, and TCRdb holds only the in-frame ones, with some missing. The sample yields around 140,000 clones, over 90% seen once. The sequencing here drew on peripheral blood, taken on day 0 of AZD1222 vaccination. These receptors came from an adult in good health.

The rearrangement joins TRBV30 to TRBJ1-1; no clear D. Germline CDR1 reads GTSNPN; CDR2 reads SVGIG (reference sequence). The CDR3 consists of 13 residues. Between the trimmed V and J ends, which lost 8 bases and 0 bases, there was a span of 13 bases. CDR3 in DNA: TGTGCCGCCCAGGCCGGGATGAACACTGAAGCTTTCTTT. Translating gives CAAQAGMNTEAFF.

The chain recombines TRBV19 with TRBJ2-7, with TRBD1 matching 7 bases. V lost 4 bases and J lost 3; bases outside the gene matches: 12. CDR1 and CDR2 (germline): LNHDA, SQIVND (reference sequence). The CDR3 covers 16 residues. CDR3 sequence reads: CASSTSSGTAHYEQYF. The CDR3 DNA is TGTGCCAGTAGTACGTCTTCCGGGACAGCCCACTACGAGCAGTACTTC.

The chain employs TRBV9 and TRBJ1-2; unclear D gene. V shed 3 bases and J shed 8 bases, with 14 bases lying between them. This CDR3 contains 13 residues. Germline V CDR1 and CDR2: SGDLS, YYNGEE. The chain's CDR3 is CASSAGRSRGYTF. The CDR3 DNA reads TGTGCCAGCAGCGCTGGACGTTCCAGGGGCTACACCTTC.

The rearrangement joins TRBV30 to TRBJ1-6; 7 nucleotides match TRBD1. The J segment lost 4 bases and the V segment lost 2 bases, leaving 5 bases of the junction unmatched. Germline V gene lookup returns CDR1 GTSNPN and CDR2 SVGIG (reference sequence). There are 15 residues in the CDR3. The CDR3 region is CAWSTAGGYNSPLHF. The CDR3 coding sequence is TGTGCCTGGAGTACAGCAGGGGGATATAATTCACCCCTCCACTTT.

The chain has TRBV4-1 and TRBJ1-3; D is ambiguous. Germline assignment: CDR1 MGHRA and CDR2 YSYEKL. Trimming cost V 1 base and J 7 bases, with 8 bases left between them. The length of the CDR3 is 13 residues. DNA of the CDR3: TGCGCCAGCAGCCAAGTGGGGAGGAACACCATATATTTT. This translates into CASSQVGRNTIYF.

This chain links TRBV5-4 with TRBJ1-2; the D gene is possibly TRBD1 (5 bases). The germline V gene has CDR1 SGHNT and CDR2 YYREEE (reference sequence). The V end was cut by 0 bases, the J end by 2 bases, with 8 bases between. The CDR3 runs 14 residues. This CDR3 reads CASSLGPGNYGYTF. CDR3 in DNA: TGTGCCAGCAGCTTGGGTCCAGGGAACTATGGCTACACCTTC.

V gene TRBV5-4 combines with J gene TRBJ2-7; 9 bases match TRBD1. With 5 bases clipped from V and 5 bases from J, the junction kept 8 bases outside the gene matches. The CDR3 runs to 14 residues. CDR1 SGHNT and CDR2 YYREEE come from the germline V gene (reference sequence). CDR3 DNA sequence: TGTGCCAGCAGTACCCGGGACAGGGCGGACGAGCAGTACTTC. It is translated as CASSTRDRADEQYF.

This rearrangement joins TRBV6-5 to TRBJ1-3; no reliable D call. The length of the CDR3 is 11 residues. Germline values: CDR1 MNHEY, CDR2 SVGAGI. CDR3 residues: CGSSGEATIYF. CDR3 coding DNA: TGTGGTTCAAGTGGGGAGGCCACCATATATTTT.

This clone was seen just once. V is TRBV15 and J is TRBJ1-5, with D hard to call. V was cut by 5 bases and J by 1 base, with 6 bases left in between. Per the germline V gene, CDR1 is LNHNV and CDR2 is YYDKDF (reference sequence). There are 13 residues in the CDR3. The DNA of the CDR3 is TGTGCCACCAGCTCCGCGAGCAATCAGCCCCAGCATTTT. It is translated as CATSSASNQPQHF.

This chain joins TRBV10-3 and TRBJ1-5, with D possibly being TRBD1 (6 bases). This CDR3 contains 14 residues. The V end was cut by 6 bases, the J end by 3 bases, with 12 bases between. The germline V gene encodes CDR1 ENHRY and CDR2 SYGVKD. This CDR3 reads CAISGGGANQPQHF. The DNA of the CDR3 is TGTGCCATCAGCGGTGGGGGGGCCAATCAGCCCCAGCATTTT.

The chain is built from TRBV7-8 and TRBJ1-1; no definite D call. CDR1 and CDR2 from the germline V gene are SGHVS and FQNEAQ. V lost 5 bases, J lost 2 bases, and 9 bases lay in between. The CDR3 totals 13 residues. Here the CDR3 reads CASSLGINTEAFF. CDR3 nucleotides: TGTGCCAGCAGCCTAGGGATTAACACTGAAGCTTTCTTT.

V is TRBV7-3 and J is TRBJ2-7, with TRBD1 matching 8 bases. Unmatched junction bases numbered 9, after V lost 6 bases and J lost 2 bases. The CDR3 runs 15 residues. Germline CDR1 and CDR2: SGHTA and FQGTGA. The CDR3 DNA is TGTGCCAGCAGATTACAGGGGGACCCCACCTACGAGCAGTACTTC. Protein product: CASRLQGDPTYEQYF.

V gene TRBV18 combines with J gene TRBJ1-1; possibly TRBD1 for D (5 bases). V gave up 4 bases and J gave up 0 bases, with 9 bases separating them. CDR3 size: 14 residues. Germline CDR1 and CDR2: KGHSH and LQKENI. CDR3 region: CASSRGVLNTEAFF. CDR3 bases: TGTGCCAGCTCACGAGGGGTGCTGAACACTGAAGCTTTCTTT.

This clone appeared a single time. This rearrangement joins TRBV4-2 to TRBJ1-1; TRBD1 aligns across 8 bases. The CDR3 has 15 residues. The ends lost 0 bases at V and 5 bases at J; junction bases unmatched: 5. The germline V gene has CDR1 LGHNA and CDR2 YNFKEQ. Written as DNA, the CDR3 is TGTGCCAGCAGCCAAGAGCAGGGGGCGAGTACTGAAGCTTTCTTT. Its protein product is CASSQEQGASTEAFF.

The chain joins TRBV29-1 to TRBJ2-1; TRBD1 matches at 10 bases. The J segment lost 0 bases and the V segment lost 4 bases, leaving 3 bases of the junction unmatched. This CDR3 contains 15 residues. Germline CDR1 and CDR2: SQVTM and ANQGSEA. The CDR3 nucleotides are TGCAGCGTTGGACAGGGGGCCGGCTCCTACAATGAGCAGTTCTTC. Translated, it gives CSVGQGAGSYNEQFF.

The chain links TRBV7-6 to TRBJ2-3; D might be TRBD2 (6 bases). V was clipped by 7 bases and J by 2 bases, with 16 bases between them. CDR1 and CDR2 (germline): SGHVS, FNYEAQ. This CDR3 region has 15 residues. This chain's CDR3 is CASTPTRGFTDTQYF. CDR3 nucleotide sequence: TGTGCCAGCACCCCAACGCGGGGCTTCACAGATACGCAGTATTTT.

V is TRBV27 and J is TRBJ1-1; D perhaps matches TRBD1 (6 bases). The CDR3 spans 18 residues. With 8 bases removed from V and 4 bases from J, the gap between germline ends came to 29 bases. CDR1 and CDR2 from the germline V gene are MNHEY and SMNVEV (reference sequence). The chain's CDR3 is CASAFFRREGVPGTEAFF. CDR3 nucleotides: TGTGCCAGCGCCTTCTTCAGGCGGGAGGGGGTTCCGGGCACTGAAGCTTTCTTT.

The rearrangement uses TRBV5-6 and TRBJ1-6; D call uncertain. The CDR3 covers 15 residues. The germline gives CDR1 SGHDT, CDR2 YYEEEE. Trimming took 4 bases from V and 3 from J, leaving 11 bases between them. CDR3 coding DNA: TGTGCCAGCAGCGGAAGACGGGTCTATAATTCACCCCTCCACTTT. This sequence encodes CASSGRRVYNSPLHF.

V is TRBV27 and J is TRBJ2-3, with 12 nucleotides matching TRBD2. Germline CDR1 MNHEY, CDR2 SMNVEV (reference sequence). The CDR3 consists of 19 residues. After removal of 5 bases from V and 1 base from J, the junction contained 13 bases not matched to a gene. The DNA of the CDR3 is TGTGCCAGCAGTCCATCGACTAGCGGGAGCCAGATAGGCACAGATACGCAGTATTTT. It translates to CASSPSTSGSQIGTDTQYF.

The V call is TRBV3-1 (or the pseudogene TRBV3-2), the J call TRBJ2-7; TRBD1 matches at 7 bases. The CDR3 is 14 amino acids. CDR1 and CDR2 from the germline V gene are LGHDT and YNNKEL (reference sequence). After removal of 1 base from V and 2 bases from J, the junction contained 2 bases not matched to a gene. The CDR3 DNA is TGTGCCAGCAGCCAAGCTCAGGGGGCCTACGAGCAGTACTTC. Encoded protein: CASSQAQGAYEQYF.

The J gene is TRBJ1-1, the V gene TRBV7-3, with a possible D match to TRBD1 (5 bases). The CDR3 runs 14 residues. With 2 bases removed from V and 2 bases from J, the gap between germline ends came to 9 bases. CDR1 SGHTA and CDR2 FQGTGA come from the germline V gene. The DNA for the CDR3 is TGTGCCAGCAGCTTATCTGGGGCCAACACTGAAGCTTTCTTT. Its translation: CASSLSGANTEAFF.

The chain employs TRBV7-2 and TRBJ2-1, with 9 bases lining up with TRBD2. V was clipped by 1 base and J by 5 bases; unmatched bases: 3. CDR1 is SGHTA, CDR2 FQGNSA, per germline. This CDR3 region has 15 residues. CDR3 amino acids: CASSLERGVNNEQFF. DNA for the CDR3: TGTGCCAGCAGCTTAGAGCGGGGGGTGAACAATGAGCAGTTCTTC.